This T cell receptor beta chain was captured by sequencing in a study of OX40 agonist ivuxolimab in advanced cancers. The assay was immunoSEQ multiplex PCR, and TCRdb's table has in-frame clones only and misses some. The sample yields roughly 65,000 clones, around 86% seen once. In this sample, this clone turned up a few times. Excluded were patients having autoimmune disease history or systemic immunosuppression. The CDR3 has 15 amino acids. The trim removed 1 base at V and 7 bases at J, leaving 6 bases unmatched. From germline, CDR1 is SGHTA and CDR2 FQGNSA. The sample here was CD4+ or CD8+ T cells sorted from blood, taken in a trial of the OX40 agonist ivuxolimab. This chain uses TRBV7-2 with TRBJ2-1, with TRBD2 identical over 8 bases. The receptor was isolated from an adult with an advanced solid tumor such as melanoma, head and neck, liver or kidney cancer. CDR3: CASSLGPAGGNEQFF. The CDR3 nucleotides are TGTGCCAGCAGCTTAGGTCCTGCGGGGGGTAATGAGCAGTTCTTC.